This passage covers 25 T cell receptor beta chains from one sample sequenced in a study of shared T cell receptors in the human thymus. Sequencing was performed with immunoSEQ multiplex PCR; in TCRdb, only in-frame clones are kept and a portion is missing. Of around 730,000 clones in the sample, 80% to 90% were seen once. Another study also made use of these data, one on human thymus T cells.

Sequencing was performed on thymocytes. Source of these receptors: a girl under three years old with a congenital heart defect.

V is TRBV7-6 and J is TRBJ1-5, with a tentative D call TRBD1 (5 bases). Between the trimmed V and J ends, which lost 5 bases and 3 bases, there was a span of 20 bases. The length of the CDR3 is 17 residues. Germline CDR1 is SGHVS and CDR2 is FNYEAQ. The CDR3, as DNA: TGTGCCAGCAGCCCGATAGTCTGGGGGGGGGACAATCAGCCCCAGCATTTT. It yields the protein CASSPIVWGGDNQPQHF.

V and J are TRBV7-6 and TRBJ2-1; D possibly corresponds to TRBD1 (6 bases). The CDR3 length is 15 residues. Germline loops: CDR1 SGHVS, CDR2 FNYEAQ. V gave up 0 bases and J gave up 3 bases, with 9 bases separating them. The CDR3: CASSLAQGYYNEQFF. The CDR3 DNA follows: TGTGCCAGCAGCTTAGCACAGGGCTACTACAATGAGCAGTTCTTC.

The gene calls are TRBV7-7 and TRBJ2-3; 14 nucleotides align to TRBD2. The junction had 7 bases not matched to a gene; V was cut back by 5 bases and J by 6 bases. Germline CDR1 is SSHAT and CDR2 is FNYEAQ (reference sequence). CDR3 length: 16 amino acids. This chain's CDR3 is CASSQTSGGAGDTQYF. DNA for the CDR3: TGTGCCAGCAGCCAGACTAGCGGGGGGGCAGGGGATACGCAGTATTTT. Using reference TRBV7-7 and TRBJ2-3 for the parts outside the CDR3, the full variable domain is GAGVSQSPRYKVTKRGQDVTLRCDPISSHATLYWYQQALGQGPEFLTYFNYEAQPDKSGLPSDRFSAERPEGSISTLTIQRTEQRDSAMYRCASSQTSGGAGDTQYFGPGTRLTVL.

This chain joins TRBV19 and TRBJ1-2; 11 bases are shared with TRBD1. Germline CDR1 reads LNHDA; CDR2 reads SQIVND (reference sequence). The CDR3 runs 17 residues. Trimming cost V 4 bases and J 4 bases; bases outside gene matches: 11. CDR3 in DNA: TGTGCCAGTAGTACTCCCGGGACAGGGGGTATAGGCTATGGCTACACCTTC. Translation: CASSTPGTGGIGYGYTF.

V and J are TRBV5-1 and TRBJ2-3, with D perhaps TRBD2 (6 bases). Per the germline V gene, CDR1 is SGHRS and CDR2 is YFSETQ. The CDR3 consists of 16 residues. Trimming cost V 7 bases and J 0 bases, with 18 bases left between them. CDR3 nucleotides: TGCGCCAGCGCGGCCAGCGCGGGATCTAGCACAGATACGCAGTATTTT. It encodes CASAASAGSSTDTQYF.

This clone was seen a few times. The chain recombines TRBV19 with TRBJ1-1, with TRBD1 identical over 8 bases. The CDR3 spans 18 residues. V gave up 4 bases and J gave up 0 bases; unmatched junction bases: 13. CDR1 is LNHDA, CDR2 SQIVND, per germline (reference sequence). The CDR3 region is CASSTADRVKVMNTEAFF. CDR3 sequence (DNA): TGTGCCAGTAGTACGGCGGACAGGGTAAAAGTCATGAACACTGAAGCTTTCTTT.

J is TRBJ1-1 and V is TRBV6-5; D gene uncertain. Trimming cost V 2 bases and J 4 bases, with 11 bases left between them. This CDR3 region has 14 residues. The germline gives CDR1 MNHEY, CDR2 SVGAGI. CDR3: CASSYREFSTEAFF. The CDR3, as DNA: TGTGCCAGCAGTTACAGGGAGTTTAGCACTGAAGCTTTCTTT.

The genes are TRBV10-3 and TRBJ2-3; a possible D gene is TRBD2 (6 bases). This CDR3 contains 16 residues. The V end lost 3 bases, the J end lost 11 bases, and 24 bases lay between the germline ends. The germline V gene encodes CDR1 ENHRY and CDR2 SYGVKD. CDR3 coding DNA: TGTGCCATCAGTGAATCTACCGGGAGTGCCAAGGTTGTGCAGTATTTT. Translating it yields CAISESTGSAKVVQYF.

The V call is TRBV5-6, the J call TRBJ2-5; 8 bases agree with TRBD1. The germline CDR1 and CDR2 sequences are SGHDT and YYEEEE. The CDR3 contains 16 residues. Trimming took 1 base from V and 3 from J; bases not matched to a gene: 8. The DNA for the CDR3 is TGTGCCAGCAGCTTGATTGGGGGACAGGCCGAAGAGACCCAGTACTTC. It encodes CASSLIGGQAEETQYF. Full variable domain (missing parts from reference TRBV5-6 and TRBJ2-5): DAGVTQSPTHLIKTRGQQVTLRCSPKSGHDTVSWYQQALGQGPQFIFQYYEEEERQRGNFPDRFSGHQFPNYSSELNVNALLLGDSALYLCASSLIGGQAEETQYFGPGTRLLVL.

The chain links TRBV14 to TRBJ2-2; D remains ambiguous. The CDR3 has 16 amino acids. Trimming cost V 1 base and J 0 bases, with 9 bases left between them. Germline V CDR1 and CDR2: SGHDN, FVKESK. The CDR3 DNA is TGTGCCAGCAGCCAAGGTTGGAGTCCGAACACCGGGGAGCTGTTTTTT. It specifies CASSQGWSPNTGELFF.

The chain combines TRBV5-1 with TRBJ2-1; 8 nucleotides align to TRBD2. CDR1 and CDR2 (germline): SGHRS, YFSETQ. There are 19 residues in the CDR3. J lost 0 bases, V lost 4 bases, and 15 bases had no gene match. The CDR3 DNA follows: TGCGCCAGCAGCCACCACCCCTCGGGGGGGCCCTGCTCCTACAATGAGCAGTTCTTC. Translating gives CASSHHPSGGPCSYNEQFF. The full variable domain, completed using reference TRBV5-1 and TRBJ2-1, is KAGVTQTPRYLIKTRGQQVTLSCSPISGHRSVSWYQQTPGQGLQFLFEYFSETQRNKGNFPGRFSGRQFSNSRSEMNVSTLELGDSALYLCASSHHPSGGPCSYNEQFFGPGTRLTVL.

The chain links TRBV28 to TRBJ2-7, with 10 bases that match TRBD2. The junction had 12 bases not matched to a gene; V was cut back by 1 base and J by 3 bases. CDR1 MDHEN and CDR2 SYDVKM come from the germline V gene. The CDR3 has 18 amino acids. The CDR3 loop reads CASSLFFSGTSAVYEQYF. The CDR3 nucleotides read TGTGCCAGCAGTTTATTCTTTTCCGGGACTAGCGCCGTCTACGAGCAGTACTTC.

V gene TRBV28 combines with J gene TRBJ1-2, with 8 bases aligning to TRBD1. With 5 bases clipped from V and 5 bases from J, the junction kept 16 bases outside the gene matches. The CDR3 extends over 17 amino acids. CDR1 and CDR2 (germline): MDHEN, SYDVKM. CDR3 residues: CASSPATGALANYGYTF. CDR3 DNA sequence: TGTGCCAGCAGTCCCGCGACAGGGGCCCTGGCCAATTATGGCTACACCTTC.

This chain joins TRBV28 and TRBJ1-1; 7 bases line up with TRBD1. Trimming cost V 3 bases and J 0 bases; bases outside gene matches: 7. Germline V lookup: CDR1 MDHEN, CDR2 SYDVKM. The CDR3 is 16 residues long. For the CDR3, the DNA is TGTGCCAGCAGTTTTAGGGGGCCCCCCTTGAACACTGAAGCTTTCTTT. This codes for CASSFRGPPLNTEAFF.

V usage is TRBV6-5 and J usage is TRBJ1-4; TRBD1 matches 10 bases. This CDR3 comprises 15 residues. Looked up from germline, CDR1 is MNHEY and CDR2 is SVGAGI. With V trimmed by 8 bases and J by 6 bases, 9 bases remained unmatched. The CDR3 DNA sequence: TGTGCCAGCGGGGGGCTCGGGACAGGGGATGAAAAACTGTTTTTT. Translating it yields CASGGLGTGDEKLFF.

The genes are TRBV29-1 and TRBJ1-2, with D perhaps matching TRBD1 (5 bases). Trimming pared 1 base from V and 1 base from J, leaving 13 bases between. Germline loops: CDR1 SQVTM, CDR2 ANQGSEA. This CDR3 is built from 15 residues. The CDR3 spells CSVEAHHRSNYGYTF. The DNA for the CDR3 is TGCAGCGTTGAAGCCCACCACAGGAGTAACTATGGCTACACCTTC.

The V gene is TRBV15, the J gene TRBJ1-5, with unresolved D. The V end was cut by 0 bases, the J end by 9 bases, with 12 bases between. Per germline, CDR1 LNHNV and CDR2 YYDKDF (reference sequence). The CDR3 extends over 14 amino acids. CDR3 protein: CATSRDREGGPQHF. CDR3 nucleotide sequence: TGTGCCACCAGCAGAGACCGTGAAGGCGGGCCCCAGCATTTT. Supplemented by reference TRBV15 and TRBJ1-5, the full variable domain reads DAMVIQNPRYQVTQFGKPVTLSCSQTLNHNVMYWYQQKSSQAPKLLFHYYDKDFNNEADTPDNFQSRRPNTSFCFLDIRSPGLGDTAMYLCATSRDREGGPQHFGDGTRLSIL.

The gene calls are TRBV27 and TRBJ1-2, with 9 bases matching TRBD1. The V gene end was trimmed by 3 bases and the J gene end by 4 bases; junction bases not matched to a gene: 6. The germline V gene encodes CDR1 MNHEY and CDR2 SMNVEV (reference sequence). The CDR3 consists of 15 residues. The chain's CDR3 is CASSFSRGQGYGYTF. In DNA, the CDR3 is TGTGCCAGCAGTTTCTCTCGGGGACAGGGCTATGGCTACACCTTC.

The V call is TRBV10-3, the J call TRBJ1-1; 10 bases line up with TRBD1. There are 16 residues in the CDR3. Germline loops: CDR1 ENHRY, CDR2 SYGVKD. The V segment lost 2 bases and the J segment 4 bases; nucleotides outside the gene matches: 7. CDR3: CAISELWDRGGTEAFF. Written as DNA, the CDR3 is TGTGCCATCAGTGAGCTTTGGGACAGGGGCGGCACTGAAGCTTTCTTT.

This clone was seen only a few times. This chain joins TRBV6-1 and TRBJ1-5, with D possibly being TRBD1 (6 bases). V lost 4 bases to trimming and J lost 3 bases, with 13 bases between them. Germline assignment: CDR1 MNHNS and CDR2 SASEGT. CDR3 length: 15 residues. The CDR3 DNA reads TGTGCCAGCAGTGCCGGGACACCGTACAATCAGCCCCAGCATTTT. Residues: CASSAGTPYNQPQHF.

The rearrangement joins TRBV7-8 to TRBJ1-2; 9 bases are shared with TRBD1. The CDR3 length is 17 residues. The V segment lost 8 bases and the J segment 8 bases; nucleotides outside the gene matches: 21. Germline V gene lookup returns CDR1 SGHVS and CDR2 FQNEAQ. CDR3 loop: CASFTYFGQGSRDGYTF. The CDR3 nucleotides read TGTGCCAGCTTTACCTACTTTGGACAGGGGTCTCGGGACGGCTACACCTTC.

V and J are TRBV19 and TRBJ1-1; 7 bases line up with TRBD1. The CDR3 extends over 15 amino acids. Unmatched junction bases numbered 12, after V lost 7 bases and J lost 4 bases. Germline loops: CDR1 LNHDA, CDR2 SQIVND (reference sequence). Here the CDR3 DNA reads TGTGCCAGTACCACCGGAGCGACAGGGACCACTGAAGCTTTCTTT. The encoded protein is CASTTGATGTTEAFF.

The chain recombines TRBV10-1 with TRBJ2-1; weak D call: TRBD1 (5 bases). The CDR3 has 12 residues. The V and J ends lost 2 bases and 7 bases respectively, with 6 bases between them. Germline V gene sequence: CDR1 WNHNN, CDR2 SYGVQD (reference sequence). CDR3 residues: CASSENRNEQFF. CDR3 coding DNA: TGCGCCAGCAGTGAGAACAGGAATGAGCAGTTCTTC.

The rearrangement links TRBV5-6 to TRBJ1-2, with D possibly TRBD1 on 6 matching bases. The V gene lost 4 bases and the J gene lost 7 bases, with 23 bases spanning the gap. The CDR3 has 16 amino acids. Germline V gene data show CDR1 as SGHDT and CDR2 as YYEEEE. DNA for the CDR3: TGTGCCAGCAGCCTAGATCCGAAGGCCCGACAGGCTGGCTACACCTTC. The encoded protein is CASSLDPKARQAGYTF. Full variable domain (remainder filled in from reference TRBV5-6 and TRBJ1-2): DAGVTQSPTHLIKTRGQQVTLRCSPKSGHDTVSWYQQALGQGPQFIFQYYEEEERQRGNFPDRFSGHQFPNYSSELNVNALLLGDSALYLCASSLDPKARQAGYTFGSGTRLTVV.

The V and J genes are TRBV9 and TRBJ1-2, with 10 nucleotides matching TRBD1. The J segment lost 7 bases and the V segment lost 1 base, leaving 19 bases of the junction unmatched. Germline values: CDR1 SGDLS, CDR2 YYNGEE. The length of the CDR3 is 19 residues. The DNA for the CDR3 is TGTGCCAGCAGCGTACCATGCGATCAAGATGGACAGGGGGTGTGTGGCTACACCTTC. Amino acid sequence: CASSVPCDQDGQGVCGYTF.